The entry that follows covers one T cell receptor (beta chain) sequence. Its antigen is unidentified. With random hexamers, roughly 0.45 to 1 ug RNA was reverse transcribed. The authors amplified TCR beta CDR3 across 54 Vbeta and 13 Jbeta using immunoSEQ multiplex PCR. TCRdb used MiXCR to reprocess the immunoSEQ multiplex PCR reads, holding one entry per CDR3 protein. The repertoire has around 130,000 distinct CDR3 sequences, roughly 80% of them found once; the top ten carry around 0.5%. This record belongs to a study of CD8 T cells in Susac syndrome. Study outcomes and limitations: An acknowledgment was made by the study that its TCR sequencing and HLA analysis involved relatively few individuals.

The authors carried out high-throughput sequencing of TCR beta. They applied it to CD8+ and CD4+ T cells obtained from blood. Deletions cut 3 bases from V and 1 base from J, with 13 bases between. Germline lookup yields CDR1 MNHNS and CDR2 SASEGT. The length of the CDR3 is 16 residues. The chain employs TRBV6-1 and TRBJ1-5; D gene unclear. The sequenced sample was CD8+ T cells from PBMCs. The receptor's source is a human donor with multiple sclerosis. For the CDR3, the DNA is TGTGCCAGCAGTGACCCGACTTTTTGGAGCAATCAGCCCCAGCATTTT. Translated: CASSDPTFWSNQPQHF.